These 10 T cell receptor beta chains originate from one sample sequenced in a study of blood T cells in healthy people across ages. Together with a sample-barcoded 5' primer, a J-beta primer mix was included in a second PCR lasting roughly 7 to 11 cycles. From the 5' RACE reads, TCRdb called clonotypes with MiXCR, one entry per CDR3 protein. This table holds 700,000 to 950,000 distinct CDR3 sequences, roughly two fifths found once. The specimen was blood. The source is an older woman in good health.

The chain links TRBV9 to TRBJ2-1; 13 positions match TRBD2. CDR1 and CDR2 from the germline V gene are SGDLS and YYNGEE. J was trimmed by 3 bases and V by 3 bases; bases with no gene match: 9. This CDR3 region has 18 residues. The CDR3 nucleotides read TGTGCCAGCAGCGGCCTTACTAGCGGGAGGGTGGGCTACAATGAGCAGTTCTTC. It translates to CASSGLTSGRVGYNEQFF.

The chain links TRBV12-3 or TRBV12-4 to TRBJ1-2, with 10 bases identical to TRBD1. V shed 4 bases and J 2 bases; nucleotides not matched to a gene: 7. The CDR3 is 16 residues long. Written as DNA, the CDR3 is TGTGCCAGCAGTTCAGGCTCGGGACAGGGGAACTATGGCTACACCTTC. Residues: CASSSGSGQGNYGYTF.

This clonotype was counted only a few times. V gene TRBV4-1 combines with J gene TRBJ2-7, with TRBD1 as a possible D gene (6 bases). CDR1 MGHRA and CDR2 YSYEKL come from the germline V gene. This CDR3 spans 15 amino acids. V was trimmed by 0 bases and J by 2 bases, leaving 11 bases between them. Written as DNA, the CDR3 is TGCGCCAGCAGCCAAGAATTTCAGGGGACCTACGAGCAGTACTTC. This translates into CASSQEFQGTYEQYF.

Ten or more counts support this clonotype. The CDR3 protein is CASMRGRYEQYF. The DNA for the CDR3 is TGTGCCAGCATGCGGGGAAGGTACGAGCAGTACTTC. The chain links TRBV6-1 to TRBJ2-7; D possibly corresponds to TRBD2 (6 bases). Germline V gene lookup returns CDR1 MNHNS and CDR2 SASEGT. The CDR3 covers 12 residues. Trimming removed 7 bases at V and 4 bases at J, with 11 bases between.

This clonotype appeared a few times. The chain carries TRBV4-3 and TRBJ2-1; 7 positions agree with TRBD2. Germline CDR1 LGHNA, CDR2 YSLEER. Trimming cost V 4 bases and J 7 bases; bases outside gene matches: 7. The CDR3 is made up of 14 amino acids. Here the CDR3 reads CASSPGGPLNEQFF. As DNA, the CDR3 is TGCGCCAGCAGCCCGGGGGGACCCTTAAATGAGCAGTTCTTC.

V usage is TRBV12-3 or TRBV12-4 and J usage is TRBJ1-2; the D gene is possibly TRBD1 (5 bases). V was shortened by 7 bases and J by 4 bases, with 16 bases between the two germline ends. This CDR3 is 14 amino acids long. The CDR3 loop is CASNLRGQTYGYTF. The CDR3 DNA is TGTGCCAGCAATCTAAGGGGCCAGACCTATGGCTACACCTTC.

This clonotype was recorded a few times. The genes are TRBV11-1 and TRBJ2-3; D is uncertain. The germline V and J ends were trimmed by 4 bases and 4 bases, with 9 bases remaining between them. Per the germline V gene, CDR1 is SGHAT and CDR2 is FQDESV (reference sequence). The CDR3 length is 13 residues. CDR3 sequence reads: CASSSGVADTQYF. CDR3 DNA sequence: TGTGCCAGCAGCTCCGGAGTGGCAGATACGCAGTATTTT.

The chain employs TRBV2 and TRBJ2-3, with D perhaps TRBD2 (5 bases). Trimming took off 4 bases at V and 2 bases at J, with 13 bases between the two ends. The CDR3 is made up of 15 amino acids. The germline CDR1 and CDR2 sequences are SNHLY and FYNNEI. CDR3 residues: CASSVAGLTTDTQYF. As DNA, the CDR3 is TGTGCCAGCAGTGTTGCGGGTTTAACCACAGATACGCAGTATTTT. The whole variable domain, filled in from reference TRBV2 and TRBJ2-3, reads EPEVTQTPSHQVTQMGQEVILRCVPISNHLYFYWYRQILGQKVEFLVSFYNNEISEKSEIFDDQFSVERPDGSNFTLKIRSTKLEDSAMYFCASSVAGLTTDTQYFGPGTRLTVL.

This chain joins TRBV12-3 or TRBV12-4 and TRBJ2-7; D may be TRBD2 (5 bases). The V and J ends lost 3 bases and 2 bases respectively, with 8 bases between them. The CDR3 runs 13 residues. Written as DNA, the CDR3 is TGTGCCAGCAGTTTGCGGGTCCCCTACGAGCAGTACTTC. This codes for CASSLRVPYEQYF.

In this sample, this clonotype turned up a few times. The V and J genes are TRBV20-1 and TRBJ2-7; TRBD2 is a possible D gene (5 bases). The CDR3 loop spans 13 amino acids. The germline gives CDR1 DFQATT, CDR2 SNEGSKA (reference sequence). Trimming stripped 5 bases from V and 6 bases from J, with 17 bases between. CDR3 region: CSAPLRALSEQYF. In DNA, the CDR3 is TGCAGTGCTCCTTTGCGGGCGTTATCCGAGCAGTACTTC.